Below, 13 T cell receptor beta chains from the same sample are listed, as sequenced in a study of neurological immune-mediated disorders. TCRdb itself ran the 5' RACE reads through MiXCR, one entry per CDR3 protein. The sample shows some 30,000 distinct CDR3 sequences, around 14% of them seen only once. The sequenced sample was PBMCs. These receptors were taken from an older man in good health.

This clonotype was recorded at least ten times. The CDR3 is CASSELRAGDEKLFF. DNA of the CDR3: TGTGCCAGCAGTGAATTGAGGGCGGGCGATGAAAAACTGTTTTTT. This chain uses TRBV25-1 with TRBJ1-4; D not resolved. The germline V gene encodes CDR1 MGHDK and CDR2 SYGVNS. The CDR3 spans 15 residues. Trimming shortened V by 1 base and J by 6 bases, and 12 bases separated the two germline ends.

This clonotype showed up many times. This rearrangement joins TRBV29-1 to TRBJ1-2; D remains unclear. This CDR3 is built from 12 residues. Trimming removed 4 bases at V and 5 bases at J, with 11 bases between. Germline CDR1 SQVTM, CDR2 ANQGSEA. CDR3 region: CSVVVGGYGYTF. The CDR3 region has the DNA TGCAGCGTTGTGGTGGGCGGGTATGGCTACACCTTC.

This clonotype was picked up many times. The V and J genes are TRBV7-3 and TRBJ2-1; 11 bases align to TRBD2. V trimming: 5 bases; J trimming: 9 bases; junction bases outside the gene matches: 6. The CDR3 is 14 amino acids. Germline CDR1 SGHTA, CDR2 FQGTGA. CDR3 sequence reads: CASSIAGGLGEQFF. CDR3 nucleotides: TGTGCCAGCAGCATAGCGGGGGGGCTAGGTGAGCAGTTCTTC.

The sample holds many counts of this clonotype. The chain links TRBV9 to TRBJ1-6; TRBD1 matches at 10 bases. After removal of 4 bases from V and 7 bases from J, the junction contained 8 bases not matched to a gene. CDR3 length: 16 amino acids. Germline values: CDR1 SGDLS, CDR2 YYNGEE. CDR3: CASSRGQGGGNSPLHF. CDR3 in DNA: TGTGCCAGCAGCCGTGGACAGGGGGGCGGAAATTCACCCCTCCACTTT.

This chain links TRBV28 with TRBJ2-5; 7 bases line up with TRBD2. This CDR3 spans 15 amino acids. The germline gives CDR1 MDHEN, CDR2 SYDVKM. The J segment lost 2 bases and the V segment lost 3 bases, leaving 6 bases of the junction unmatched. CDR3 DNA sequence: TGTGCCAGCAGTTTCGGGGAGGGTAGGCAAGAGACCCAGTACTTC. Translating it yields CASSFGEGRQETQYF.

This clonotype was detected many times. The rearrangement links TRBV5-1 to TRBJ2-6; D is tentatively TRBD1 or TRBD2 (6 bases each). V lost 0 bases to trimming and J lost 4 bases, with 11 bases between them. The CDR3 runs to 16 residues. Per the germline V gene, CDR1 is SGHRS and CDR2 is YFSETQ. CDR3 bases: TGCGCCAGCAGCTTGGGGACAGCGGGCGGGGCCAACGTCCTGACTTTC. Amino acid sequence: CASSLGTAGGANVLTF.

This clonotype occurred many times. The chain has TRBV20-1 and TRBJ2-7; perhaps TRBD2 as D (7 bases). The germline CDR1 and CDR2 sequences are DFQATT and SNEGSKA (reference sequence). The CDR3 totals 14 residues. Trimming pared 0 bases from V and 4 bases from J, leaving 13 bases between. The CDR3 sequence is CSAREGGASYEQYF. The CDR3 nucleotides are TGCAGTGCTAGAGAGGGGGGGGCGTCGTACGAGCAGTACTTC.

The rearrangement joins TRBV5-1 to TRBJ1-1; no firm D call. Per germline, CDR1 SGHRS and CDR2 YFSETQ. The CDR3 covers 13 residues. V gave up 1 base and J gave up 3 bases, with 7 bases separating them. CDR3 nucleotides: TGCGCCAGCAGCTTGTTATTGGACACTGAAGCTTTCTTT. This codes for CASSLLLDTEAFF. Full variable domain (remainder filled in from reference TRBV5-1 and TRBJ1-1): KAGVTQTPRYLIKTRGQQVTLSCSPISGHRSVSWYQQTPGQGLQFLFEYFSETQRNKGNFPGRFSGRQFSNSRSEMNVSTLELGDSALYLCASSLLLDTEAFFGQGTRLTVV.

This clonotype has a count of ten or more. The chain joins TRBV19 to TRBJ2-7; 10 bases are a match to TRBD1. The J segment lost 2 bases and the V segment lost 7 bases, leaving 14 bases of the junction unmatched. CDR1 LNHDA and CDR2 SQIVND come from the germline V gene (reference sequence). The CDR3 runs 17 residues. The CDR3, as DNA: TGTGCCAGTAAAGGGACAGGGGCTAAATTATGCCCCTACGAGCAGTACTTC. Its protein is CASKGTGAKLCPYEQYF.

This clonotype was seen many times. The chain is built from TRBV18 and TRBJ2-7; D is uncertain. The V gene lost 2 bases and the J gene lost 7 bases, with 9 bases spanning the gap. Germline V gene data show CDR1 as KGHSH and CDR2 as LQKENI. The CDR3 consists of 12 residues. The CDR3 here is CASSPEGSEQYF. The CDR3 DNA sequence: TGTGCCAGCTCACCAGAAGGGTCTGAGCAGTACTTC.

This clonotype was observed at least ten times. The V and J genes are TRBV14 and TRBJ1-2; TRBD1 agrees at 10 bases. The germline gives CDR1 SGHDN, CDR2 FVKESK. The CDR3 sequence is 16 residues long. Trimming cost V 0 bases and J 6 bases; bases outside gene matches: 7. CDR3 protein: CASSQDRTGGRNGYTF. The CDR3 coding sequence is TGTGCCAGCAGCCAAGATCGGACAGGGGGGAGGAATGGCTACACCTTC.

This clonotype has ten or more counts. V and J are TRBV10-3 and TRBJ1-5; D might be TRBD1 (6 bases). In germline, CDR1 is ENHRY, CDR2 SYGVKD. This CDR3 has 14 amino acids. Trimming took off 10 bases at V and 6 bases at J, with 19 bases between the two ends. CDR3 residues: CATQQGKEGQPQHF. CDR3 DNA sequence: TGTGCCACCCAACAGGGTAAAGAGGGTCAGCCCCAGCATTTT.

There are many counts of this clonotype. This sequence joins TRBV5-1 and TRBJ2-3; tentatively, D is TRBD2 (6 bases). With 1 base removed from V and 4 bases from J, the gap between germline ends came to 10 bases. The length of the CDR3 is 14 residues. CDR1 is SGHRS and CDR2 is YFSETQ in the germline V gene. CDR3 sequence: CASSLSTSADTQYF. CDR3 nucleotide sequence: TGCGCCAGCAGCTTGTCGACTAGTGCAGATACGCAGTATTTT.